The 30 T cell receptor gamma chains below were found in one sample sequenced in a study of Vδ1+ human thymocytes. The study, taken as a whole, reports: Highly polyclonal TRG and TRD repertoires with Gaussian CDR3 length distributions appeared in thymus.

For these receptors, no antigen is known. Sequences come from RNA converted to cDNA by reverse transcription. The CDR3 regions were amplified by multiplex PCR from V-gene primers to a constant-region primer. TCRdb re-called clones from the multiplex PCR reads via CATT. The repertoire holds tens of thousands of gamma-chain clones, with 20% to 25% as singletons. Sequenced: Vdelta1+ gamma-delta thymocytes from the thymus. Stated subset: FACS-sorted CD3+ TCRalphabeta- TCRVdelta1+ TCRVdelta2- thymocytes. The receptors originated from a boy younger than two who had congenital heart surgery.

By sample share, this clone is medium-sized. Distinct nucleotide sequences in the sample also encode this CDR3. This chain links TRGV5 with TRGJ1 or TRGJ2. This CDR3 has 11 residues. V shed 3 bases and J 6 bases; nucleotides not matched to a gene: 2. The germline V gene encodes CDR1 VINAFY and CDR2 YDVSNSKD. This CDR3 reads CATWDVYKKLF. The CDR3 DNA is TGTGCCACCTGGGACGTTTATAAGAAACTCTTT.

This clone showed up just a few times. The rearrangement joins TRGV4 to TRGJ1 or TRGJ2. With V trimmed by 2 bases and J by 11 bases, 12 bases remained unmatched. CDR1 is EGSTGY and CDR2 is YDSYTSSV in the germline V gene. This CDR3 is built from 13 residues. CDR3 coding DNA: TGTGCCACCTGGGATGTTAACCCTCCTCAGAAACTCTTT. Encoded protein: CATWDVNPPQKLF.

J is TRGJP1 and V is TRGV8. Germline V gives CDR1 VENAVY, CDR2 YDSYNSRV. The CDR3 is 13 amino acids. V gave up 4 bases and J gave up 4 bases; unmatched junction bases: 3. Here the CDR3 reads CATWEITGWFKIF. DNA of the CDR3: TGTGCCACCTGGGAAATCACTGGTTGGTTCAAGATATTT.

This clone showed up just a few times. Possible read error: a much larger clone is one base away. Other DNA sequences in the sample encode the same CDR3. The rearrangement joins TRGV9 to TRGJ1 or TRGJ2. Germline V gene lookup returns CDR1 GITISATS and CDR2 ISYDGTV (reference sequence). The CDR3 covers 12 residues. V shed 5 bases, J shed 1 base, and the junction held 2 bases outside the gene matches. The CDR3 DNA reads TGTGCCTTGTGGGTTAATTATTATAAGAAACTCTTT. This codes for CALWVNYYKKLF.

V usage is TRGV9 and J usage is TRGJ1 or TRGJ2. The CDR3 sequence is 13 residues long. Unmatched junction bases numbered 5, after V lost 0 bases and J lost 6 bases. Per the germline V gene, CDR1 is GITISATS and CDR2 is ISYDGTV (reference sequence). The CDR3 protein is CALWEVLFYKKLF. The DNA of the CDR3 is TGTGCCTTGTGGGAGGTGCTTTTTTATAAGAAACTCTTT.

To note about this clone: A much larger clone sits a single nucleotide away, making a read error possible. The chain carries TRGV8 and TRGJ1 or TRGJ2. The germline V gene encodes CDR1 VENAVY and CDR2 YDSYNSRV. J was trimmed by 10 bases and V by 0 bases; bases with no gene match: 0. This CDR3 is built from 10 residues. The CDR3 sequence is CATWDRKKLF. For the CDR3, the DNA is TGTGCCACCTGGGATAGGAAGAAACTCTTT.

The chain joins TRGV2 to TRGJP1. The V gene's germline CDR1 is EGSNGY and CDR2 YDSYNSKV. CDR3 length: 15 amino acids. With 9 bases clipped from V and 0 bases from J, the junction kept 10 bases outside the gene matches. The CDR3 DNA sequence: TGTGCCACCCGCCTCTTTAATACCACTGGTTGGTTCAAGATATTT. This sequence encodes CATRLFNTTGWFKIF.

Comments on this clone: A single base separates this from a much larger clone, so it may be a read error. Other DNA sequences in this specimen translate into the identical CDR3. This rearrangement joins TRGV3 to TRGJ1 or TRGJ2. V trimming: 0 bases; J trimming: 3 bases; junction bases outside the gene matches: 5. Germline assignment: CDR1 VTNTFY and CDR2 YDVSTARD (reference sequence). The CDR3 runs to 14 residues. CDR3: CATWDRRVYYKKLF. The CDR3 coding sequence is TGTGCCACCTGGGACAGGCGGGTTTATTATAAGAAACTCTTT.

The chain carries TRGV9 and TRGJ1 or TRGJ2. This CDR3 region has 14 residues. V lost 0 bases, J lost 4 bases, and 6 bases stayed unmatched. In germline, CDR1 is GITISATS, CDR2 ISYDGTV (reference sequence). The CDR3 reads CALWEVHVYYKKLF. Here the CDR3 DNA reads TGTGCCTTGTGGGAGGTGCATGTGTATTATAAGAAACTCTTT.

Points on this clone: Other DNA sequences in this sample translate to the same CDR3. V gene TRGV4 combines with J gene TRGJ1 or TRGJ2. The CDR3 length is 13 residues. CDR1 EGSTGY and CDR2 YDSYTSSV come from the germline V gene. With V trimmed by 1 base and J by 5 bases, 5 bases remained unmatched. In DNA form, the CDR3 reads TGTGCCACCTGGGATGGCCGACATTATAAGAAACTCTTT. It yields the protein CATWDGRHYKKLF.

This clone was seen a few times. V and J are TRGV9 and TRGJP2. Germline values: CDR1 GITISATS, CDR2 ISYDGTV (reference sequence). V shed 4 bases, J shed 11 bases, and the junction held 19 bases outside the gene matches. This CDR3 comprises 16 residues. CDR3 in DNA: TGTGCCTTGTGGGACCAGAAGGCCGGGGCGAACTGGATCAAGACGTTT. Its protein is CALWDQKAGANWIKTF.

V gene TRGV9 combines with J gene TRGJ1 or TRGJ2. Germline V gene sequence: CDR1 GITISATS, CDR2 ISYDGTV (reference sequence). Losses at the gene ends were 9 bases for V and 10 bases for J; bases not matched to a gene: 9. This CDR3 contains 10 residues. CDR3 protein: CALGGNKKLF. CDR3 sequence (DNA): TGTGCCTTGGGGGGAAACAAGAAACTCTTT.

The chain employs TRGV5 and TRGJ1 or TRGJ2. Germline V gene sequence: CDR1 VINAFY, CDR2 YDVSNSKD. This CDR3 is built from 14 residues. Trimming took 0 bases from V and 5 from J; bases not matched to a gene: 7. The CDR3 sequence is CATWDRLVNYKKLF. The CDR3 DNA reads TGTGCCACCTGGGACAGGCTGGTGAATTATAAGAAACTCTTT.

The table lists this clone with a few counts. The J gene is TRGJ1 or TRGJ2, the V gene TRGV4. With 3 bases clipped from V and 0 bases from J, the junction kept 5 bases outside the gene matches. The CDR3 consists of 14 residues. CDR1 is EGSTGY and CDR2 is YDSYTSSV in the germline V gene. The CDR3, as DNA: TGTGCCACCTGGGATCGAGTGAATTATTATAAGAAACTCTTT. Amino acids: CATWDRVNYYKKLF.

V is TRGV4 and J is TRGJ1 or TRGJ2. Germline V gives CDR1 EGSTGY, CDR2 YDSYTSSV. This CDR3 has 16 residues. V was pared by 3 bases and J by 3 bases, with 14 bases of the junction left unmatched. CDR3 protein: CATWDSVRTFYYKKLF. The CDR3 coding sequence is TGTGCCACCTGGGATTCGGTCCGCACCTTTTATTATAAGAAACTCTTT.

In the case of this clone: This same CDR3 is encoded by further DNA sequences in the sample. V usage is TRGV4 and J usage is TRGJ1 or TRGJ2. Looked up from germline, CDR1 is EGSTGY and CDR2 is YDSYTSSV. The CDR3 length is 13 residues. V dropped 0 bases and J dropped 7; count of bases not matched to a gene: 6. The CDR3 is CATWDGSGYKKLF. The CDR3 nucleotides read TGTGCCACCTGGGATGGGAGTGGATATAAGAAACTCTTT.

This clone was found a few times. This chain links TRGV5 with TRGJ1 or TRGJ2. Germline V gene sequence: CDR1 VINAFY, CDR2 YDVSNSKD. J lost 8 bases, V lost 3 bases, and 4 bases had no gene match. The CDR3 spans 11 residues. The CDR3 DNA is TGTGCCACCTGGGACTCGCATAAGAAACTCTTT. Residues: CATWDSHKKLF.

Within the sample, this clone is medium-sized. Other DNA sequences within the sample encode an identical CDR3. The chain uses TRGV5 and TRGJ1 or TRGJ2. Looked up from germline, CDR1 is VINAFY and CDR2 is YDVSNSKD. V dropped 0 bases and J dropped 5; count of bases not matched to a gene: 4. The CDR3 is 13 residues long. The CDR3 region has the DNA TGTGCCACCTGGGACAGGCCGCATTATAAGAAACTCTTT. This sequence encodes CATWDRPHYKKLF.

The chain has TRGV9 and TRGJ1 or TRGJ2. The V segment lost 3 bases and the J segment 8 bases; nucleotides outside the gene matches: 7. Per germline, CDR1 GITISATS and CDR2 ISYDGTV (reference sequence). The CDR3 runs 12 residues. CDR3 DNA sequence: TGTGCCTTGTGGGAGTCGCCTAATAAGAAACTCTTT. Its protein product is CALWESPNKKLF.

The V gene is TRGV9, the J gene TRGJP. Germline loops: CDR1 GITISATS, CDR2 ISYDGTV (reference sequence). The length of the CDR3 is 15 residues. The CDR3, as DNA: TGTACCCCCGAGGTCGTGCGGTTGGGCAAAAAAATCAAGGTATTT. Amino acids: CTPEVVRLGKKIKVF.

To note about this clone: A much larger clone differs from this one at a single base, so this may be a read error. The chain combines TRGV8 with TRGJ1 or TRGJ2. Per germline, CDR1 VENAVY and CDR2 YDSYNSRV. V trimming: 4 bases; J trimming: 7 bases; junction bases outside the gene matches: 7. The CDR3 spans 12 residues. In DNA form, the CDR3 reads TGTGCCACCTGGGACGGGACCTATAAGAAACTCTTT. Protein product: CATWDGTYKKLF.

There are a few counts of this clone. The junction shows a germline mismatch at one end, possibly a read error. The chain is built from TRGV2 and TRGJ1 or TRGJ2. Germline CDR1 is EGSNGY and CDR2 is YDSYNSKV. CDR3 length: 11 residues. The CDR3 nucleotides read TGTGCCACCCGGGACGGGCACCGGAAACTCTTT. Its translation: CATRDGHRKLF.

The J gene is TRGJ1 or TRGJ2, the V gene TRGV3. In germline, CDR1 is VTNTFY, CDR2 YDVSTARD (reference sequence). The CDR3 has 15 amino acids. The J segment lost 7 bases and the V segment lost 0 bases, leaving 12 bases of the junction unmatched. This CDR3 is CATWDRRCGGYKKLF. The CDR3, as DNA: TGTGCCACCTGGGACAGGCGATGCGGGGGCTATAAGAAACTCTTT.

As concerns this clone: This specimen includes other DNA sequences encoding the same CDR3. The chain is built from TRGV4 and TRGJ1 or TRGJ2. The CDR3 has 14 residues. V shed 4 bases, J shed 0 bases, and the junction held 6 bases outside the gene matches. CDR1 is EGSTGY and CDR2 is YDSYTSSV in the germline V gene. The CDR3 loop is CATWDPSNYYKKLF. The CDR3 coding sequence is TGTGCCACCTGGGACCCTTCGAATTATTATAAGAAACTCTTT.

The rearrangement uses TRGV4 and TRGJ1 or TRGJ2. Looked up from germline, CDR1 is EGSTGY and CDR2 is YDSYTSSV. The CDR3 loop spans 13 amino acids. Trimming cost V 4 bases and J 7 bases; bases outside gene matches: 10. DNA for the CDR3: TGTGCCACCTGGGACGGTACGGGATATAAGAAACTCTTT. It specifies CATWDGTGYKKLF.

The chain carries TRGV4 and TRGJ1 or TRGJ2. The CDR3 totals 12 residues. Germline V CDR1 and CDR2: EGSTGY, YDSYTSSV. The V segment lost 2 bases and the J segment 8 bases; nucleotides outside the gene matches: 6. The CDR3 DNA reads TGTGCCACCTGGGATGCAAGCGATAAGAAACTCTTT. Translation gives CATWDASDKKLF.

The chain couples TRGV4 to TRGJ1 or TRGJ2. Germline V gene sequence: CDR1 EGSTGY, CDR2 YDSYTSSV. V lost 6 bases and J lost 2; bases outside the gene matches: 10. The CDR3 spans 14 residues. CDR3 sequence: CATWTKKDYYKKLF. The CDR3 bases are TGTGCCACCTGGACGAAAAAGGATTATTATAAGAAACTCTTT.

This clone was seen a handful of times. A read error is possible here, since a much larger clone lies one base away. The same CDR3 also results from other DNA sequences found in this sample. The genes are TRGV9 and TRGJ1 or TRGJ2. This CDR3 contains 14 residues. CDR1 is GITISATS, CDR2 ISYDGTV, per germline (reference sequence). The V segment lost 0 bases and the J segment 3 bases; nucleotides outside the gene matches: 5. CDR3 protein: CALWEVPTYYKKLF. CDR3 in DNA: TGTGCCTTGTGGGAGGTGCCGACTTATTATAAGAAACTCTTT.

In the case of this clone: Since a much larger clone is just one base distant, this may be a read error. The chain has TRGV3 and TRGJ1 or TRGJ2. This CDR3 has 14 amino acids. The V gene end was trimmed by 0 bases and the J gene end by 5 bases; junction bases not matched to a gene: 7. Germline V gene lookup returns CDR1 VTNTFY and CDR2 YDVSTARD (reference sequence). The CDR3 loop reads CATWDRPGDYKKLF. The CDR3 DNA reads as TGTGCCACCTGGGACAGGCCGGGGGATTATAAGAAACTCTTT.

This rearrangement joins TRGV8 to TRGJP1. The germline V gene encodes CDR1 VENAVY and CDR2 YDSYNSRV. Trimming at V came to 5 bases and at J to 4 bases, leaving 10 bases not matched to a gene. CDR3 length: 15 amino acids. The DNA for the CDR3 is TGTGCCACCTGGGGACGGGGTGGCACTGGTTGGTTCAAGATATTT. It translates to CATWGRGGTGWFKIF.